These 10 T cell receptor beta chains share one sample of origin, sequenced in a study of CD8 T cells in Susac syndrome. RNA in amounts of roughly 0.5 to 1 ug was reverse transcribed with random hexamers. A single record per CDR3 protein comes from TCRdb applying MiXCR to the immunoSEQ multiplex PCR reads. Of 150,000 to 200,000 distinct CDR3 sequences listed, about 94% were seen once; the top ten hold approximately 0.1%. The material sequenced was CD4+ T cells from PBMCs. Source of these receptors: a human donor in good health.

This chain connects TRBV5-6 to TRBJ1-1, with D possibly matching TRBD1 (6 bases). The V and J ends lost 2 bases and 2 bases respectively, with 16 bases between them. CDR1 is SGHDT, CDR2 YYEEEE, per germline. The CDR3 extends over 16 amino acids. The CDR3 DNA reads TGTGCCAGCAGCTTTCGTCGAACAGGGCCCAACACTGAAGCTTTCTTT. It specifies CASSFRRTGPNTEAFF.

V is TRBV7-2 and J is TRBJ2-1; possibly TRBD2 for D (5 bases). The germline V and J ends were trimmed by 5 bases and 7 bases, with 18 bases remaining between them. CDR1 and CDR2 (germline): SGHTA, FQGNSA. CDR3 length: 15 residues. Here the CDR3 DNA reads TGTGCCAGCAGCCGCTATGAGGGCGGAAAAAATGAGCAGTTCTTC. As protein: CASSRYEGGKNEQFF. Filled out from reference TRBV7-2 and TRBJ2-1, the complete variable domain reads GAGVSQSPSNKVTEKGKDVELRCDPISGHTALYWYRQSLGQGLEFLIYFQGNSAPDKSGLPSDRFSAERTGGSVSTLTIQRTQQEDSAVYLCASSRYEGGKNEQFFGPGTRLTVL.

V gene TRBV28 combines with J gene TRBJ2-3, with D possibly matching TRBD2 (6 bases). Trimming removed 6 bases at V and 5 bases at J, with 12 bases between. CDR3 length: 13 amino acids. Germline-derived CDR1 and CDR2 are MDHEN and SYDVKM. CDR3 in amino acids: CASSPGVIDTQYF. The CDR3 coding sequence is TGTGCCAGCAGCCCGGGGGTGATAGATACGCAGTATTTT.

This chain links TRBV10-3 with TRBJ1-1; D not certain. CDR3 length: 15 residues. Trimming removed 4 bases at V and 2 bases at J, with 14 bases between. Germline CDR1 ENHRY, CDR2 SYGVKD. The CDR3 DNA sequence: TGTGCCATCAGTGCCACCGGGTCCGGTAACACTGAAGCTTTCTTT. It yields the protein CAISATGSGNTEAFF.

This sequence joins TRBV7-9 and TRBJ2-5; D gene unclear. The CDR3 totals 17 residues. Deletions cut 1 base from V and 2 bases from J, with 17 bases between. The germline CDR1 and CDR2 sequences are SEHNR and FQNEAQ (reference sequence). CDR3 DNA sequence: TGTGCCAGCAGCTTAGGTTCTGGTCGATTGATTCAAGAGACCCAGTACTTC. This translates into CASSLGSGRLIQETQYF. Combining the CDR3 with reference TRBV7-9 and TRBJ2-5 gives the whole variable domain DTGVSQNPRHKITKRGQNVTFRCDPISEHNRLYWYRQTLGQGPEFLTYFQNEAQLEKSRLLSDRFSAERPKGSFSTLEIQRTEQGDSAMYLCASSLGSGRLIQETQYFGPGTRLLVL.

The V gene is TRBV7-2, the J gene TRBJ1-5; TRBD1 matches at 8 bases. The CDR3 totals 15 residues. With V trimmed by 6 bases and J by 2 bases, 6 bases remained unmatched. From germline, CDR1 is SGHTA and CDR2 FQGNSA. Written as DNA, the CDR3 is TGTGCCAGCAGTAAAATGACAGGGGGCAATCAGCCCCAGCATTTT. Translating gives CASSKMTGGNQPQHF.

The chain employs TRBV24-1 and TRBJ2-1; tentatively, D is TRBD2 (6 bases). The CDR3 spans 15 residues. The V gene lost 0 bases and the J gene lost 4 bases, with 9 bases spanning the gap. Germline V gives CDR1 KGHDR, CDR2 SFDVKD. The CDR3 is CATSDLGAGYNEQFF. The DNA for the CDR3 is TGTGCCACCAGTGATTTGGGGGCGGGGTACAATGAGCAGTTCTTC.

This sequence joins TRBV6-4 and TRBJ2-2; D not certain. The V and J ends lost 10 bases and 1 base respectively, with 16 bases between them. The CDR3 loop spans 15 amino acids. The germline CDR1 and CDR2 sequences are MRHNA and SNTAGT. CDR3 sequence: CANTRHGQNTGELFF. DNA of the CDR3: TGTGCCAACACCCGACACGGTCAGAACACCGGGGAGCTGTTTTTT.

The rearrangement uses TRBV29-1 and TRBJ1-1; D not certain. Germline V lookup: CDR1 SQVTM, CDR2 ANQGSEA. The CDR3 covers 10 residues. V gave up 2 bases and J gave up 11 bases, with 9 bases separating them. CDR3: CSVEYSGAFF. In DNA, the CDR3 is TGCAGCGTTGAATACTCCGGGGCTTTCTTT.

This chain connects TRBV7-9 to TRBJ1-2; TRBD1 matches at 10 bases. The CDR3 is 14 amino acids. CDR1 is SEHNR and CDR2 is FQNEAQ in the germline V gene (reference sequence). Trimming at V came to 5 bases and at J to 7 bases, leaving 7 bases not matched to a gene. CDR3 region: CASSTGTGVGGYTF. In DNA form, the CDR3 reads TGTGCCAGCAGCACCGGGACAGGGGTGGGTGGCTACACCTTC.